The table lists the clone carrying this TCR beta chain with a few counts. These data belong to a study of T-cell memory formation after mild COVID-19. Employing constant-segment primers, 5'RACE generated TCR alpha and TCR beta cDNA libraries bearing sample barcodes and UMIs. TCRdb ran MiXCR on the 5' RACE reads and lists one entry per CDR3 protein. The data hold 35,000 to 45,000 distinct CDR3 sequences, with about 7.3% observed a single time. The sample taken for sequencing was PBMCs or a T cell subset sorted from them (not recorded which). The sequence came from a man aged 18-30 years who had mild COVID-19 (a few samples of this study predate the infection). Cell type and time point are not known.

The chain's CDR3 is CASSLNLGTDTQYF. CDR3 in DNA: TGTGCCAGCAGCTTAAACCTTGGCACAGATACGCAGTATTTT. The rearrangement links TRBV7-9 to TRBJ2-3; D gene unclear. V was cut by 2 bases and J by 1 base, with 7 bases left in between. Germline lookup yields CDR1 SEHNR and CDR2 FQNEAQ (reference sequence). CDR3 length equals 14 residues.